The 27 T cell receptor beta chains listed next were all sequenced from one sample in a study of T cell changes during pregnancy in multiple sclerosis. TCRdb's copy holds only in-frame clones and misses some; the assay was immunoSEQ multiplex PCR. Here the sample spans 70,000 to 90,000 clones, 90% to 95% being singletons. Sequenced material: peripheral blood, taken in the first trimester of pregnancy. Receptors were obtained from a female donor with multiple sclerosis, enrolled in a pregnancy study.

The genes are TRBV25-1 and TRBJ1-6, with TRBD1 as a possible D gene (5 bases). The ends were cut back, 4 bases at V and 4 bases at J, with 8 bases in the middle. The V gene's germline CDR1 is MGHDK and CDR2 SYGVNS. This CDR3 has 14 residues. The CDR3 here is CASSGAGYNSPLHF. DNA of the CDR3: TGTGCCAGCAGTGGCGCAGGGTATAATTCACCCCTCCACTTT. Using reference TRBV25-1 and TRBJ1-6 for the parts outside the CDR3, the full variable domain is EADIYQTPRYLVIGTGKKITLECSQTMGHDKMYWYQQDPGMELHLIHYSYGVNSTEKGDLSSESTVSRIRTEHFPLTLESARPSHTSQYLCASSGAGYNSPLHFGNGTRLTVT.

The rearrangement uses TRBV14 and TRBJ2-7, with a tentative D call TRBD2 (6 bases). V lost 0 bases, J lost 6 bases, and 12 bases lay in between. The length of the CDR3 is 14 residues. The germline CDR1 and CDR2 sequences are SGHDN and FVKESK. CDR3 bases: TGTGCCAGCAGCCAAGATTTGCGGGGTCGCGAGCAGTACTTC. This gives the protein CASSQDLRGREQYF.

The chain employs TRBV28 and TRBJ1-2, with D possibly matching TRBD1 (6 bases). Germline V gene data show CDR1 as MDHEN and CDR2 as SYDVKM. The CDR3 covers 16 residues. The V end was cut by 4 bases, the J end by 3 bases, with 18 bases between. The CDR3, as DNA: TGTGCCAGCAGTTCTCCCGTATGGACAGACTACTATGGCTACACCTTC. Translated, it gives CASSSPVWTDYYGYTF.

V and J are TRBV19 and TRBJ1-5; 9 positions agree with TRBD1. CDR3 length: 14 residues. The germline V gene has CDR1 LNHDA and CDR2 SQIVND (reference sequence). The trim removed 7 bases at V and 6 bases at J, leaving 7 bases unmatched. Here the CDR3 reads CASKNRGLGQPQHF. In nucleotides, the CDR3 is TGTGCCAGTAAGAACAGGGGGCTCGGTCAGCCCCAGCATTTT.

The chain employs TRBV2 and TRBJ2-6; D gene unclear. V lost 1 base, J lost 1 base, and 17 bases lay in between. Germline loops: CDR1 SNHLY, CDR2 FYNNEI. CDR3 length: 19 residues. CDR3 in DNA: TGTGCCAGCAGTGAAGAGAGAACCTCTCGAAAATCTGGGGCCAACGTCCTGACTTTC. It is translated as CASSEERTSRKSGANVLTF.

In this sample, this clone turned up a few times. This sequence joins TRBV6-1 and TRBJ1-2, with 12 bases that match TRBD1. CDR1 MNHNS and CDR2 SASEGT come from the germline V gene. The CDR3 runs 13 residues. J was trimmed by 7 bases and V by 6 bases; bases with no gene match: 3. Here the CDR3 DNA reads TGTGCCAGCAGGGGGACAGGGGGCACTGGCTACACCTTC. This sequence encodes CASRGTGGTGYTF.

The chain combines TRBV27 with TRBJ2-3, with D perhaps matching TRBD1 (6 bases). Germline V gene lookup returns CDR1 MNHEY and CDR2 SMNVEV (reference sequence). The V and J ends lost 2 bases and 2 bases respectively, with 11 bases between them. The CDR3 sequence is 15 residues long. This chain's CDR3 is CASSLKTGPTDTQYF. The CDR3 nucleotides are TGTGCCAGCAGTTTAAAGACAGGACCCACAGATACGCAGTATTTT.

V usage is TRBV9 and J usage is TRBJ2-1, with a possible D match to TRBD1 (6 bases). Deletions cut 2 bases from V and 7 bases from J, with 10 bases between. CDR3 size: 13 residues. Germline V gene sequence: CDR1 SGDLS, CDR2 YYNGEE. The CDR3 region is CASSVRGLNEQFF. For the CDR3, the DNA is TGTGCCAGCAGCGTTAGGGGGTTGAATGAGCAGTTCTTC.

The chain carries TRBV5-5 and TRBJ2-7; no clear D. In germline, CDR1 is SGHKS, CDR2 YYEKEE (reference sequence). The CDR3 is 14 residues long. Trimming took 0 bases from V and 5 from J, leaving 12 bases between them. In nucleotides, the CDR3 is TGTGCCAGCAGCTTGGGCCCGGGTAAAAACGAGCAGTACTTC. Protein sequence: CASSLGPGKNEQYF.

The V call is TRBV29-1, the J call TRBJ2-7; perhaps TRBD1 as D (6 bases). The CDR3 has 16 residues. With 3 bases removed from V and 1 base from J, the gap between germline ends came to 19 bases. CDR1 and CDR2 from the germline V gene are SQVTM and ANQGSEA. CDR3 sequence reads: CSVEWLSGDKSYEQYF. CDR3 DNA: TGCAGCGTTGAGTGGTTGAGTGGGGACAAGTCCTACGAGCAGTACTTC.

This clone has only one observation. V is TRBV11-2 and J is TRBJ1-4, with D perhaps TRBD1 (6 bases). Per the germline V gene, CDR1 is SGHAT and CDR2 is FQNNGV. The CDR3 spans 15 residues. V was pared by 3 bases and J by 8 bases, with 16 bases between. CDR3: CASSLRGLSYEKLFF. CDR3 DNA: TGTGCCAGCAGCTTGAGGGGGTTGAGTTACGAAAAACTGTTTTTT.

The chain is built from TRBV5-4 and TRBJ2-6, with no clear D. CDR1 is SGHNT and CDR2 is YYREEE in the germline V gene (reference sequence). The CDR3 is 17 residues long. V shed 0 bases and J shed 0 bases, with 10 bases lying between them. This CDR3 reads CASSLGEIVSGANVLTF. The CDR3 region has the DNA TGTGCCAGCAGCTTGGGTGAAATAGTCTCTGGGGCCAACGTCCTGACTTTC.

The table lists this clone with a count of one. The V gene is TRBV5-1, the J gene TRBJ1-5; 9 positions match TRBD1. J gave up 6 bases and V 0 bases, and 7 bases lay outside the gene matches. CDR1 is SGHRS, CDR2 YFSETQ, per germline. This CDR3 is 16 amino acids long. CDR3 sequence reads: CASSLGATTGGQPQHF. CDR3 DNA sequence: TGCGCCAGCAGCTTGGGGGCTACGACAGGGGGTCAGCCCCAGCATTTT.

The V and J genes are TRBV5-3 and TRBJ2-3, with D tentatively TRBD2 (6 bases). TRBV5-3 is marked as an open reading frame, function uncertain. The CDR3 is made up of 15 amino acids. Trimming removed 2 bases at V and 4 bases at J, with 14 bases between. DNA of the CDR3: TGTGCCAGAAGCTTAGTAACTAGCAACTCAGATACGCAGTATTTT. This translates into CARSLVTSNSDTQYF.

V gene TRBV23-1 combines with J gene TRBJ2-7; 7 bases match TRBD2. TRBV23-1 is known as an ORF, though its function is uncertain. Trimming at V came to 7 bases and at J to 7 bases, leaving 19 bases not matched to a gene. CDR3 length equals 16 residues. The CDR3 here is CASIIGTGTPAGEQYF. The DNA of the CDR3 is TGCGCCAGCATAATAGGTACCGGGACCCCAGCGGGAGAGCAGTACTTC.

The rearrangement joins TRBV4-2 to TRBJ2-7; 10 bases are a match to TRBD1. V trimming: 3 bases; J trimming: 4 bases; junction bases outside the gene matches: 6. The CDR3 contains 15 residues. From germline, CDR1 is LGHNA and CDR2 YNFKEQ. CDR3 nucleotides: TGTGCCAGCAGCCAGGCGCCGGGACAGGGGTACGAGCAGTACTTC. It is translated as CASSQAPGQGYEQYF.

The table lists this clone with a few counts. The V gene is TRBV4-2, the J gene TRBJ1-6, with a possible D match to TRBD1 (6 bases). The ends were cut back, 3 bases at V and 8 bases at J, with 14 bases in the middle. The CDR3 has 15 amino acids. Germline V gene lookup returns CDR1 LGHNA and CDR2 YNFKEQ. This CDR3 reads CASSHARGRDSPLHF. CDR3 in DNA: TGTGCCAGCAGCCACGCCAGGGGTCGGGATTCACCCCTCCACTTT.

The rearrangement uses TRBV2 and TRBJ2-3; 7 nucleotides match TRBD2. The length of the CDR3 is 13 residues. After removal of 10 bases from V and 2 bases from J, the junction contained 6 bases not matched to a gene. The V gene's germline CDR1 is SNHLY and CDR2 FYNNEI. In DNA form, the CDR3 reads TGTGCCATGGGGAGGGACTACACAGATACGCAGTATTTT. This sequence encodes CAMGRDYTDTQYF.

The J gene is TRBJ2-7, the V gene TRBV7-9; 10 nucleotides align to TRBD1. The CDR3 runs to 16 residues. After removal of 1 base from V and 5 bases from J, the junction contained 8 bases not matched to a gene. Germline V lookup: CDR1 SEHNR, CDR2 FQNEAQ (reference sequence). The CDR3 DNA sequence: TGTGCCAGCAGCTTAGTTATGTGGGACAGGGGAAACGAGCAGTACTTC. Its translation is CASSLVMWDRGNEQYF.

The chain links TRBV7-9 to TRBJ2-3; D gene ambiguous. The V gene's germline CDR1 is SEHNR and CDR2 FQNEAQ (reference sequence). Deletions cut 10 bases from V and 1 base from J, with 21 bases between. This CDR3 is built from 16 residues. CDR3 coding DNA: TGTGCCATCACTCTAAAAACCGCCAGGCGCACAGATACGCAGTATTTT. It encodes CAITLKTARRTDTQYF.

V is TRBV2 and J is TRBJ2-7, with TRBD2 as a possible D gene (5 bases). V gave up 8 bases and J gave up 3 bases, with 5 bases separating them. The CDR3 runs 10 residues. Germline assignment: CDR1 SNHLY and CDR2 FYNNEI. CDR3 amino acids: CASRDYEQYF. CDR3 nucleotides: TGTGCCAGCCGGGACTACGAGCAGTACTTC.

This chain uses TRBV6-1 with TRBJ1-2; possible D gene TRBD1, 6 bases. The CDR3 totals 15 residues. V gave up 0 bases and J gave up 4 bases, with 12 bases separating them. Germline CDR1 reads MNHNS; CDR2 reads SASEGT. The chain's CDR3 is CASSEARGGPYGYTF. In DNA, the CDR3 is TGTGCCAGCAGTGAAGCGCGGGGGGGCCCCTATGGCTACACCTTC.

V usage is TRBV18 and J usage is TRBJ1-2; no reliable D call. The CDR3 runs to 14 residues. In germline, CDR1 is KGHSH, CDR2 LQKENI. V dropped 0 bases and J dropped 6 bases, with 11 bases sitting between them. CDR3 nucleotides: TGTGCCAGCTCACCACCGGTTTCAGGAAATGGCTACACCTTC. Protein product: CASSPPVSGNGYTF.

This chain joins TRBV2 and TRBJ1-5; 7 bases line up with TRBD1. Per the germline V gene, CDR1 is SNHLY and CDR2 is FYNNEI. V lost 8 bases and J lost 4; bases outside the gene matches: 5. CDR3 length: 13 residues. CDR3 in DNA: TGTGCCAGCGGGGGACAGTTAAATCAGCCCCAGCATTTT. Its protein is CASGGQLNQPQHF.

A single count supports this clone. CDR3 sequence: CASSPLVDSYEQYF. The CDR3 nucleotides are TGTGCCAGCTCACCATTAGTAGACTCCTACGAGCAGTACTTC. The chain links TRBV18 to TRBJ2-7; the D is unclear. Germline lookup yields CDR1 KGHSH and CDR2 LQKENI. The CDR3 has 14 residues. V lost 2 bases, J lost 0 bases, and 8 bases lay in between. Full variable domain (outside the CDR3, taken from reference TRBV18 and TRBJ2-7): NAGVMQNPRHLVRRRGQEARLRCSPMKGHSHVYWYRQLPEEGLKFMVYLQKENIIDESGMPKERFSAEFPKEGPSILRIQQVVRGDSAAYFCASSPLVDSYEQYFGPGTRLTVT.

The chain has TRBV6-5 and TRBJ1-4; TRBD1 matches 8 bases. The V and J ends lost 6 bases and 0 bases, in that order; junction bases with no gene match: 0. The CDR3 extends over 14 amino acids. In germline, CDR1 is MNHEY, CDR2 SVGAGI. The CDR3 here is CASRGQATNEKLFF. CDR3 nucleotides: TGTGCCAGCAGGGGACAGGCAACTAATGAAAAACTGTTTTTT.

The chain joins TRBV7-8 to TRBJ2-2; 8 bases fit TRBD2. V lost 5 bases to trimming and J lost 1 base; unmatched junction nucleotides: 9. From germline, CDR1 is SGHVS and CDR2 FQNEAQ. The CDR3 spans 17 residues. The CDR3 nucleotides are TGTGCCAGCAGCCCCTTAGCGGGAAATTGGAACACCGGGGAGCTGTTTTTT. Translation: CASSPLAGNWNTGELFF.